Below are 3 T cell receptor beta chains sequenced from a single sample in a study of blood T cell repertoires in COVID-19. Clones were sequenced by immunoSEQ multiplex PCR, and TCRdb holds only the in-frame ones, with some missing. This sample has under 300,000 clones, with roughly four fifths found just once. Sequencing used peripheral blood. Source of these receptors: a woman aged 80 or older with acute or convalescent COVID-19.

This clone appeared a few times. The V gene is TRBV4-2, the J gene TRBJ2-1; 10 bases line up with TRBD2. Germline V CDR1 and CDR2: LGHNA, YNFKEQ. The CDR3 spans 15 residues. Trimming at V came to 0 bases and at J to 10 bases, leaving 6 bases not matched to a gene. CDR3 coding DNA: TGTGCCAGCAGCCAAGAAGAGCGGGGGGGCCGAGAGCAGTTCTTC. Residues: CASSQEERGGREQFF.

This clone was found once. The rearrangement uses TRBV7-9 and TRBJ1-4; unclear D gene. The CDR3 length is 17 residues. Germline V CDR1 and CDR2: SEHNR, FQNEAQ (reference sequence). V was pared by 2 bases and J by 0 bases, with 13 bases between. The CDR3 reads CASSLLRPTATNEKLFF. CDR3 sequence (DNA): TGTGCCAGCAGCTTATTGAGGCCCACCGCAACTAATGAAAAACTGTTTTTT. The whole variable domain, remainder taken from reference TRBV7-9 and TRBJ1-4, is DTGVSQNPRHKITKRGQNVTFRCDPISEHNRLYWYRQTLGQGPEFLTYFQNEAQLEKSRLLSDRFSAERPKGSFSTLEIQRTEQGDSAMYLCASSLLRPTATNEKLFFGSGTQLSVL.

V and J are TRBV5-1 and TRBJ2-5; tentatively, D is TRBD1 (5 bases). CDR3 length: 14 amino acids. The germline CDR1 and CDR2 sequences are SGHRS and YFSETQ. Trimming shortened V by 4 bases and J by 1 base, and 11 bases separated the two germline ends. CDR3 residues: CASSPSGPQETQYF. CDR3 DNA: TGCGCCAGCAGCCCCTCAGGGCCCCAAGAGACCCAGTACTTC.